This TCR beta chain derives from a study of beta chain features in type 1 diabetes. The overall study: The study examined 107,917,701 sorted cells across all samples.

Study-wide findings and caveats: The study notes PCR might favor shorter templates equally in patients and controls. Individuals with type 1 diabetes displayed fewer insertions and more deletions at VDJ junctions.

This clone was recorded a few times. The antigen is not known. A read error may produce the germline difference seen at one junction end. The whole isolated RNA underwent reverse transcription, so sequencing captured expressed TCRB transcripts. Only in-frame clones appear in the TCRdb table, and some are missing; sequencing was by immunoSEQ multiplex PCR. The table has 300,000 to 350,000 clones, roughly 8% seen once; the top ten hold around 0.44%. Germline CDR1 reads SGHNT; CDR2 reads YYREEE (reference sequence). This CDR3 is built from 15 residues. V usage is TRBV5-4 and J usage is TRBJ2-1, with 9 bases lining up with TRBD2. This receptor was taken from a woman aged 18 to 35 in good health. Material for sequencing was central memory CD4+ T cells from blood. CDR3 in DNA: TGCGCCAGCAGCCAAGTCGCTAGCGGGAATAGTGAGCAGTTCTTC. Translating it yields CASSQVASGNSEQFF. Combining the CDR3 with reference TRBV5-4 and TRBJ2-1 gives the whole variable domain ETGVTQSPTHLIKTRGQQVTLRCSSQSGHNTVSWYQQALGQGPQFIFQYYREEENGRGNFPPRFSGLQFPNYSSELNVNALELDDSALYLCASSQVASGNSEQFFGPGTRLTVL.